Following are 8 T cell receptor beta chains from one sample sequenced in a study of blood T cell repertoires in COVID-19. Some clones are missing from TCRdb's copy, which holds only in-frame ones; the method was immunoSEQ multiplex PCR. The sample lists about 260,000 clones; approximately 86% were seen once. The sample taken for sequencing was peripheral blood. The source of these receptors is a human donor in a cohort sampled during active COVID-19.

This clone was observed a single time. The chain carries TRBV6-5 and TRBJ1-4; 9 bases line up with TRBD1. Germline-derived CDR1 and CDR2 are MNHEY and SVGAGI. V lost 6 bases and J lost 1; bases outside the gene matches: 3. The CDR3 is 15 amino acids. CDR3 protein: CASRPGQGTNEKLFF. The CDR3 DNA is TGTGCCAGCAGACCGGGACAGGGAACTAATGAAAAACTGTTTTTT.

The CDR3 protein is CASSYSSGLNTEAFF. In DNA form, the CDR3 reads TGTGCCAGCAGTTACTCGTCAGGGCTGAACACTGAAGCTTTCTTT. The chain carries TRBV6-5 and TRBJ1-1; D may be TRBD1 (5 bases). This CDR3 contains 15 residues. Germline V gene sequence: CDR1 MNHEY, CDR2 SVGAGI. The germline V and J ends were trimmed by 0 bases and 0 bases, with 8 bases remaining between them.

The chain is built from TRBV28 and TRBJ2-7; TRBD1 agrees at 8 bases. Germline V gene sequence: CDR1 MDHEN, CDR2 SYDVKM. The CDR3 runs to 14 residues. V lost 6 bases to trimming and J lost 4 bases; unmatched junction nucleotides: 8. The CDR3 nucleotides are TGTGCCAGCAGCGCTACAGGGGGTAGGTACGAGCAGTACTTC. It codes for CASSATGGRYEQYF.

This chain uses TRBV3-1 (or the pseudogene TRBV3-2) with TRBJ1-4; TRBD1 matches at 7 bases. Germline V gives CDR1 LGHDT, CDR2 YNNKEL (reference sequence). There are 14 residues in the CDR3. V dropped 4 bases and J dropped 5; count of bases not matched to a gene: 4. CDR3 protein: CASSLGQRNEKLFF. DNA for the CDR3: TGTGCCAGCAGCCTGGGACAGCGGAATGAAAAACTGTTTTTT.

The genes are TRBV28 and TRBJ2-3; D may be TRBD1 (5 bases). Germline V gene lookup returns CDR1 MDHEN and CDR2 SYDVKM. CDR3 length: 14 residues. V shed 6 bases and J shed 0 bases, with 10 bases lying between them. In DNA, the CDR3 is TGTGCCAGCAGCCGAAGACAGAGCACAGATACGCAGTATTTT. Protein sequence: CASSRRQSTDTQYF.

This clone was recorded only once. This chain connects TRBV7-9 to TRBJ1-2; a weak D match, TRBD1 (5 bases). The CDR3 is 13 residues long. Trimming shortened V by 2 bases and J by 6 bases, and 10 bases separated the two germline ends. Germline V gives CDR1 SEHNR, CDR2 FQNEAQ (reference sequence). This CDR3 is CASSLIQVDGYTF. DNA for the CDR3: TGTGCCAGCAGCTTAATACAGGTGGATGGCTACACCTTC.

The rearrangement joins TRBV4-3 to TRBJ2-7, with D tentatively TRBD1 (6 bases). CDR3 length equals 15 residues. V was shortened by 4 bases and J by 3 bases, with 16 bases between the two germline ends. Germline assignment: CDR1 LGHNA and CDR2 YSLEER. CDR3 coding DNA: TGCGCCAGCAGCCTAGACCAGGGGATCATCTACGAGCAGTACTTC. Translated, it gives CASSLDQGIIYEQYF.

V gene TRBV3-1 (or the pseudogene TRBV3-2) combines with J gene TRBJ2-1, with 12 bases lining up with TRBD2. The V gene's germline CDR1 is LGHDT and CDR2 YNNKEL (reference sequence). V shed 1 base and J 8 bases; nucleotides not matched to a gene: 18. CDR3 size: 20 residues. CDR3 region: CASSQAFDQFSSGREHEQFF. The CDR3 DNA sequence: TGTGCCAGCAGCCAAGCATTTGACCAATTTTCTAGCGGGAGGGAGCATGAGCAGTTCTTC.